These T cell receptor beta chains were read from a single sample in a study of shared clonotypes between healthy human individuals. Repertoires were generated with immunoSEQ multiplex PCR, while TCRdb's copy carries only in-frame clones and drops some. This repertoire shows approximately 840,000 clones, approximately 97% found once; its top ten account for 0.2% to 0.25%. Source material: naive CD8+ T cells sorted from blood. Receptors were obtained from a man aged 25 to 40 in good health. CDR3s include the opening cysteine and the closing phenylalanine or tryptophan. A D gene is named only where the DNA matches it firmly. Only part of the rows carry a size: once, few, many, or a class if the clone is expanded.

v_gene	d_gene	abundance	j_gene	CDR3nt	CDR3aa
TRBV6-1	NA	NA	TRBJ2-1	TGTGCCAGCAGTGAATACAGGTACAATGAGCAGTTCTTC	CASSEYRYNEQFF
TRBV18	NA	NA	TRBJ1-2	TGTGCCAGCTCACCACCACCGGGATCTGGCTACACCTTC	CASSPPPGSGYTF
TRBV9	NA	NA	TRBJ2-3	TGTGCCAGCAGCGTAGGGGGCGGGGCAGATACGCAGTATTTT	CASSVGGGADTQYF
TRBV6-1	NA	NA	TRBJ2-7	TGTGCCAGCAGTGAAGATTCAGGGGTCGAGCAGTACTTC	CASSEDSGVEQYF
TRBV6-1	NA	NA	TRBJ1-1	TGTGCCAGCAGTGATCAGAAAGCTTTCTTT	CASSDQKAFF
TRBV6-6	NA	NA	TRBJ1-5	TGTGCCAGCAGTGCCCCAAGCGGGGATAGCAATCAGCCCCAGCATTTT	CASSAPSGDSNQPQHF
TRBV4-1	NA	once	TRBJ2-7	TGCGCCAGCAGCCAAGAATCACAGACCTACGAGCAGTACTTC	CASSQESQTYEQYF
TRBV5-1	NA	NA	TRBJ2-1	TGCGCCAGCAGCTTCCCCCTCGAAGTCTCCTACAATGAGCAGTTCTTC	CASSFPLEVSYNEQFF
TRBV27	NA	NA	TRBJ2-1	TGTGCCAGCAGTGGGACACGGGGTGAGCAGTTCTTC	CASSGTRGEQFF
TRBV9	TRBD2	NA	TRBJ2-7	TGTGCCAGCAGCGTAGGGGGAGGGCGAAACGGCACCTACGAGCAGTACTTC	CASSVGGGRNGTYEQYF
TRBV9	NA	NA	TRBJ1-2	TGTGCCAGCAGCGTAGCCAGCGACTACACCTTC	CASSVASDYTF
TRBV11-2	NA	NA	TRBJ1-4	TGTGCCAGCAGCCCTTGGACAGCGGATGAAAAACTGTTTTTT	CASSPWTADEKLFF
TRBV5-1	TRBD1	once	TRBJ2-7	TGCGCCAGCAGCCCTGGACAGGGGGTACCTTCCTACGAGCAGTACTTC	CASSPGQGVPSYEQYF
TRBV29-1	TRBD2	NA	TRBJ2-7	TGCAGCGGAATAGCGGGGAACTCCTACGAGCAGTACTTC	CSGIAGNSYEQYF
TRBV15	TRBD1	NA	TRBJ2-3	TGTGCCACCAGCTTCTTCCAACAGGGGGCAGATACGCAGTATTTT	CATSFFQQGADTQYF
TRBV19	NA	NA	TRBJ2-7	TGTGCCAGTAGTATAGTAGAGGGGAACGAGCAGTACTTC	CASSIVEGNEQYF
TRBV7-9	TRBD1	NA	TRBJ2-1	TGTGCCAGCGCGAGACAGGGGTCCGAGCAGTTCTTC	CASARQGSEQFF
TRBV29-1	NA	NA	TRBJ1-1	TGCAGCGTTGATAACGGCAGGGGTGAAGCTTTCTTT	CSVDNGRGEAFF
TRBV28	NA	NA	TRBJ1-5	TGTGCCAGCAATACGGACCGGAATAGTCAGCCCCAGCATTTT	CASNTDRNSQPQHF
TRBV2	NA	NA	TRBJ2-1	TGTGCCAGCTCCGGGGTCCCCGGGGGTCTGTTCTTC	CASSGVPGGLFF
TRBV5-6	TRBD1	once	TRBJ1-3	TGTGCCAGCAGGGCTGACAGGGACCCCTCTGGAAACACCATATATTTT	CASRADRDPSGNTIYF
TRBV9	NA	NA	TRBJ2-3	TGTGCCAGCAGCTCGTGGTTAGCCGGCACAGATACGCAGTATTTT	CASSSWLAGTDTQYF
TRBV7-9	NA	NA	TRBJ1-2	TGTGCCAGCAGCCCCCCCGCAGAATATGGCTACACCTTC	CASSPPAEYGYTF
TRBV7-9	TRBD2	NA	TRBJ2-3	TGTGCCAGCAGCCAGCCGAGCGGGAGGGCCGGGCCCGGCACAGATACGCAGTATTTT	CASSQPSGRAGPGTDTQYF
TRBV2	NA	NA	TRBJ2-7	TGTGCCAGCAGTGCGGGTGAGGAGCAGTACTTC	CASSAGEEQYF
TRBV6-1	NA	NA	TRBJ1-1	TGTGCCAGCGAGCAGGGTACACCTGAAGCTTTCTTT	CASEQGTPEAFF
TRBV7-8	NA	NA	TRBJ2-3	TGTGCCAGCAGAGATGGGAGAACAGATACGCAGTATTTT	CASRDGRTDTQYF
TRBV5-6	NA	NA	TRBJ1-1	TGTGCCAGCAGCTACTCTCTGGTAACAAACACTGAAGCTTTCTTT	CASSYSLVTNTEAFF
TRBV10-1	TRBD2	NA	TRBJ2-7	TGCGCCAGCAGTGAGTCTAGCGGGAGGGAATACGAGCAGTACTTC	CASSESSGREYEQYF
TRBV4-3	NA	NA	TRBJ2-3	TGCGCCAGCAGCCAAGAGGGGTGGCCCGCAGATACGCAGTATTTT	CASSQEGWPADTQYF
TRBV15	TRBD2	NA	TRBJ2-1	TGTGCCACCAGCGCTAGCGGGAGAAAGGGTGGTGAGCAGTTCTTC	CATSASGRKGGEQFF
TRBV27	TRBD2	NA	TRBJ2-7	TGTGCCAGCACTAGCGGGAGGTTAGACGAGCAGTACTTC	CASTSGRLDEQYF
TRBV27	TRBD1	NA	TRBJ2-7	TGTGCCAGCAGTTTATATGCAGGGGGCTACGAGCAGTACTTC	CASSLYAGGYEQYF
TRBV4-1	NA	NA	TRBJ2-7	TGCGCCAGCAGCCACCGTAACGAGCAGTACTTC	CASSHRNEQYF
TRBV11-2	TRBD1	NA	TRBJ2-5	TGTGCCAGCAGCTCGTGGGACAGGGATGAGACCCAGTACTTC	CASSSWDRDETQYF
TRBV16	NA	NA	TRBJ2-7	TGTGCCAGCAGCCCGGGCCCCTACGAGCAGTACTTC	CASSPGPYEQYF
TRBV4-1	NA	NA	TRBJ2-7	TGCGCCAGCAGCCATGATACAGGGTTTAGGTACGAGCAGTACTTC	CASSHDTGFRYEQYF
TRBV14	NA	NA	TRBJ2-5	TGTGCCAGCGGATCGGGCCGTTACCAAGAGACCCAGTACTTC	CASGSGRYQETQYF
TRBV29-1	NA	NA	TRBJ2-7	TGCAGCGTAACCTACCGGGACCGCAGCTCCTACGAGCAGTACTTC	CSVTYRDRSSYEQYF
TRBV15	NA	NA	TRBJ2-3	TGTGCCACCAGCAGGGGGGCTAGCGTTGGCACAGATACGCAGTATTTT	CATSRGASVGTDTQYF
TRBV28	NA	NA	TRBJ2-3	TGTGCCAGCAGGGCGGTATTCACAGATACGCAGTATTTT	CASRAVFTDTQYF
TRBV9	TRBD2	NA	TRBJ2-3	TGTGCCAGCAGCGCCCCGGGGGGACTAGCGGGCTTTAGCACAGATACGCAGTATTTT	CASSAPGGLAGFSTDTQYF
TRBV11-2	TRBD2	once	TRBJ2-3	TGTGCCAGCAGCTTCTTTTTAGCGGGAGTGGGCACAGATACGCAGTATTTT	CASSFFLAGVGTDTQYF
TRBV6-1	NA	NA	TRBJ2-1	TGTGCCAGCAGTGACGGGAACCACAATGAGCAGTTCTTC	CASSDGNHNEQFF
TRBV7-9	NA	NA	TRBJ2-7	TGTGCCAGCAGCACCGGGACCTACGAGCAGTACTTC	CASSTGTYEQYF